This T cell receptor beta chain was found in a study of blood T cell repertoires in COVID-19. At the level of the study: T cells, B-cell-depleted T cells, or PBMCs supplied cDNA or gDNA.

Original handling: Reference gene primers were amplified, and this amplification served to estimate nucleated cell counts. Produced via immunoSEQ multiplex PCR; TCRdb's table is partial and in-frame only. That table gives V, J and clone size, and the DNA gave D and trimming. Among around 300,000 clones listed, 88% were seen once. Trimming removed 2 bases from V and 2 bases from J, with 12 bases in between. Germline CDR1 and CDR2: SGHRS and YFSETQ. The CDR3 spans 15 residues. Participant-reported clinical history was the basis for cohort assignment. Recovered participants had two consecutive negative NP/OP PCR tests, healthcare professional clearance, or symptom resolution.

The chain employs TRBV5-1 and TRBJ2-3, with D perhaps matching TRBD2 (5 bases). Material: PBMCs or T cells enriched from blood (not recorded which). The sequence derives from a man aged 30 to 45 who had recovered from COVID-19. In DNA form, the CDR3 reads TGCGCCAGCAGCTTACAAGCGGTGAACACAGATACGCAGTATTTT. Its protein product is CASSLQAVNTDTQYF.